The 26 T cell receptor beta chains presented below share a single source sample, sequenced in a study of molecular identifiers for immune sequencing clone quantification. MiXCR, run by TCRdb on the PCR reads, gives a single entry per CDR3 protein. The repertoire holds about 630,000 distinct CDR3 sequences, with around 25% as singletons. Source material: naive CD8+ T cells from blood, with Jurkat cell RNA spiked in. Noted subset: FACS-sorted CD8+CD4-CCR7+CD45RA+ naive T cells. These receptor sequences come from a human donor in good health. Some libraries in this study had Jurkat cell RNA spiked in.

This clonotype has a count of ten or more. The chain links TRBV20-1 to TRBJ2-3, with no clear D. The CDR3 contains 12 residues. The ends were cut back, 3 bases at V and 6 bases at J, with 10 bases in the middle. From germline, CDR1 is DFQATT and CDR2 SNEGSKA (reference sequence). The CDR3 sequence is CSASGDFDTQYF. The CDR3 DNA is TGCAGTGCTAGCGGAGACTTTGATACGCAGTATTTT.

This clonotype has a handful of counts. The chain carries TRBV12-3 or TRBV12-4 and TRBJ2-5, with 7 bases that match TRBD1. The CDR3 runs 14 residues. Trimming took 3 bases from V and 5 from J; bases not matched to a gene: 6. CDR3 sequence: CASSFGTEVETQYF. The CDR3 DNA reads as TGTGCCAGCAGTTTTGGGACAGAAGTGGAGACCCAGTACTTC.

V usage is TRBV15 and J usage is TRBJ2-7, with D possibly being TRBD1 (6 bases). In germline, CDR1 is LNHNV, CDR2 YYDKDF (reference sequence). Trimming removed 4 bases at V and 6 bases at J, with 13 bases between. This CDR3 contains 13 residues. CDR3 loop: CATSTPDRSEQYF. For the CDR3, the DNA is TGTGCCACCAGCACCCCCGACAGGAGCGAGCAGTACTTC.

This clonotype was seen many times. The chain recombines TRBV29-1 with TRBJ2-3; the D is unclear. V lost 0 bases to trimming and J lost 2 bases, with 15 bases between them. CDR3 length: 16 residues. In germline, CDR1 is SQVTM, CDR2 ANQGSEA. CDR3 in DNA: TGCAGCGTTGAAGAGGAAGTACTGGAACCCACAGATACGCAGTATTTT. Amino acid sequence: CSVEEEVLEPTDTQYF.

With respect to this clonotype: This sequence may be a read error, since a much larger clone differs from it by one base. This CDR3 fails to terminate in the conserved phenylalanine or tryptophan, so it likely reflects a read error. DNA for the CDR3: TGCAGTTCCCAGCCCCACAGGGGAAACTATGGCTACACCTTA. It is translated as CSSQPHRGNYGYTL. V is TRBV20-1 and J is TRBJ1-2; 7 positions agree with TRBD1. The CDR3 loop spans 14 amino acids. After removal of 8 bases from V and 2 bases from J, the junction contained 11 bases not matched to a gene. Germline V CDR1 and CDR2: DFQATT, SNEGSKA (reference sequence).

This clonotype was found a few times. V is TRBV2 and J is TRBJ2-7; 8 bases are a match to TRBD1. V trimming: 6 bases; J trimming: 3 bases; junction bases outside the gene matches: 7. This CDR3 contains 14 residues. CDR1 and CDR2 (germline): SNHLY, FYNNEI. The CDR3 sequence is CASRRTGGNYEQYF. Written as DNA, the CDR3 is TGTGCCAGCAGGCGCACAGGGGGTAACTACGAGCAGTACTTC. The full variable domain, rest sourced from reference TRBV2 and TRBJ2-7, is EPEVTQTPSHQVTQMGQEVILRCVPISNHLYFYWYRQILGQKVEFLVSFYNNEISEKSEIFDDQFSVERPDGSNFTLKIRSTKLEDSAMYFCASRRTGGNYEQYFGPGTRLTVT.

This clonotype was detected ten times or more. The CDR3 loop reads CASSQDRAQSSGANVLTF. CDR3 in DNA: TGCGCCAGCAGCCAAGACAGGGCGCAAAGCTCTGGGGCCAACGTCCTGACTTTC. The chain carries TRBV4-3 and TRBJ2-6; D is perhaps TRBD1 (5 bases). V was shortened by 0 bases and J by 0 bases, with 12 bases between the two germline ends. This CDR3 spans 18 amino acids. From germline, CDR1 is LGHNA and CDR2 YSLEER.

This clonotype was detected only a few times. V and J are TRBV2 and TRBJ2-3; TRBD2 matches at 9 bases. Losses at the gene ends were 3 bases for V and 6 bases for J; bases not matched to a gene: 7. CDR1 SNHLY and CDR2 FYNNEI come from the germline V gene. The CDR3 consists of 15 residues. CDR3 sequence: CASSDGRLAVDTQYF. The CDR3 DNA sequence: TGTGCCAGCAGTGACGGTCGACTAGCGGTGGATACGCAGTATTTT. The full variable domain, completed using reference TRBV2 and TRBJ2-3, is EPEVTQTPSHQVTQMGQEVILRCVPISNHLYFYWYRQILGQKVEFLVSFYNNEISEKSEIFDDQFSVERPDGSNFTLKIRSTKLEDSAMYFCASSDGRLAVDTQYFGPGTRLTVL.

Only a few counts were recorded for this clonotype. This chain connects TRBV4-1 to TRBJ1-1, with 10 bases matching TRBD1. The V gene's germline CDR1 is MGHRA and CDR2 YSYEKL. J lost 0 bases, V lost 4 bases, and 8 bases had no gene match. This CDR3 region has 17 residues. The CDR3 is CASSRQGAAGLNTEAFF. The CDR3 DNA is TGCGCCAGCAGCCGACAGGGGGCGGCTGGACTGAACACTGAAGCTTTCTTT.

The sample holds one count of this clonotype. A much larger clone lies one base from this, so it may be a read error. This chain uses TRBV7-9 with TRBJ1-2; D is unresolved. Deletions cut 5 bases from V and 4 bases from J, with 14 bases between. The CDR3 runs 14 residues. Per the germline V gene, CDR1 is SEHNR and CDR2 is FQNEAQ (reference sequence). Here the CDR3 reads CASSPPGGSYGYTF. In DNA form, the CDR3 reads TGTGCCAGCAGCCCCCCAGGAGGGAGCTATGGCTACACCTTC.

This clonotype appeared a few times. The chain employs TRBV19 and TRBJ2-1; 8 bases fit TRBD2. The J segment lost 8 bases and the V segment lost 6 bases, leaving 9 bases of the junction unmatched. This CDR3 is built from 14 residues. CDR1 is LNHDA, CDR2 SQIVND, per germline (reference sequence). CDR3 nucleotides: TGTGCCAGTAGCGGGAGGGTTTCAGGCGATGAGCAGTTCTTC. Translation: CASSGRVSGDEQFF.

This clonotype was seen a handful of times. The chain joins TRBV12-3 or TRBV12-4 to TRBJ2-1; 10 nucleotides match TRBD1. The CDR3 consists of 16 residues. Trimming at V came to 0 bases and at J to 7 bases, leaving 6 bases not matched to a gene. The CDR3 DNA reads as TGTGCCAGCAGTTTAGCCCGGACAGGGGGTAAAAATGAGCAGTTCTTC. Translated, it gives CASSLARTGGKNEQFF.

As to this clonotype: The CDR3 end shows no conserved phenylalanine or tryptophan, and so a read error is likely. This chain uses TRBV4-1 with TRBJ2-2, with 12 bases fitting TRBD2. The V gene end was trimmed by 6 bases and the J gene end by 5 bases; junction bases not matched to a gene: 4. The CDR3 totals 15 residues. From germline, CDR1 is MGHRA and CDR2 YSYEKL. This chain's CDR3 is CASRSTSGRTGELFL. CDR3 bases: TGCGCCAGCAGGTCAACTAGCGGGAGGACCGGGGAGCTGTTTCTT.

The chain recombines TRBV7-9 with TRBJ2-1; D not certain. CDR1 SEHNR and CDR2 FQNEAQ come from the germline V gene (reference sequence). The CDR3 length is 15 residues. The V and J ends lost 4 bases and 3 bases respectively, with 13 bases between them. Here the CDR3 DNA reads TGTGCCAGCAGCTCGCTCCGGACCGTCTACAATGAGCAGTTCTTC. Protein product: CASSSLRTVYNEQFF.

The chain carries TRBV7-2 and TRBJ1-1; D remains ambiguous. The CDR3 has 18 amino acids. V lost 0 bases and J lost 5, with 22 bases in between. CDR1 is SGHTA, CDR2 FQGNSA, per germline. The CDR3 sequence: CASSLALWEATERTEAFF. In nucleotides, the CDR3 is TGTGCCAGCAGCTTAGCGCTGTGGGAGGCGACGGAGAGGACTGAAGCTTTCTTT.

This clonotype was seen repeatedly, ten times or more. The rearrangement links TRBV7-9 to TRBJ2-7; tentatively, D is TRBD1 or TRBD2 (5 bases each). Trimming left V 5 bases short and J 7 bases short, with 21 bases between. This CDR3 contains 15 residues. Germline loops: CDR1 SEHNR, CDR2 FQNEAQ (reference sequence). The CDR3 sequence is CASSPRDGSPEEQYF. In DNA, the CDR3 is TGTGCCAGCAGCCCCCGGGACGGATCCCCGGAAGAGCAGTACTTC.

This clonotype has just a few counts. This chain links TRBV4-1 with TRBJ2-7; tentatively, D is TRBD1 (6 bases). Germline V gene lookup returns CDR1 MGHRA and CDR2 YSYEKL. The V end lost 0 bases, the J end lost 3 bases, and 12 bases lay between the germline ends. CDR3 length equals 15 residues. The CDR3, as DNA: TGCGCCAGCAGCCAAGATTATCCCAGGGGCTACGAGCAGTACTTC. It encodes CASSQDYPRGYEQYF.

The V and J genes are TRBV13 and TRBJ2-3; 13 positions match TRBD2. The junction had 4 bases not matched to a gene; V was cut back by 3 bases and J by 1 base. The germline CDR1 and CDR2 sequences are PRHDT and FYEKMQ (reference sequence). The CDR3 loop spans 17 amino acids. CDR3 bases: TGTGCCAGCAGCTTGGGGGGGACTAGCGGGGGCACAGATACGCAGTATTTT. This sequence encodes CASSLGGTSGGTDTQYF.

This chain joins TRBV5-1 and TRBJ2-7; 8 positions match TRBD1. CDR3 size: 14 residues. V dropped 4 bases and J dropped 2; count of bases not matched to a gene: 5. Germline values: CDR1 SGHRS, CDR2 YFSETQ. DNA of the CDR3: TGCGCCAGCAGCCCTTCGACAGGGGCCTACGAGCAGTACTTC. Protein: CASSPSTGAYEQYF.

CDR3 loop: CASSLQGPPETQYF. The CDR3 region has the DNA TGTGCCAGCAGCCTACAGGGACCTCCCGAGACCCAGTACTTC. This chain uses TRBV7-9 with TRBJ2-5; D perhaps matches TRBD1 (6 bases). The V gene lost 5 bases and the J gene lost 5 bases, with 15 bases spanning the gap. CDR3 size: 14 residues. Germline V gives CDR1 SEHNR, CDR2 FQNEAQ (reference sequence).

This clonotype was counted at least ten times. The chain employs TRBV2 and TRBJ2-6; no clear D gene. V was clipped by 3 bases and J by 0 bases, with 6 bases between them. Per the germline V gene, CDR1 is SNHLY and CDR2 is FYNNEI. The CDR3 loop spans 15 amino acids. The CDR3 nucleotides are TGTGCCAGCAGTGAGCGGAGCTCTGGGGCCAACGTCCTGACTTTC. This sequence encodes CASSERSSGANVLTF.

This chain joins TRBV6-2 or TRBV6-3 and TRBJ2-7; D gene ambiguous. The CDR3 is 13 amino acids. With 6 bases removed from V and 3 bases from J, the gap between germline ends came to 12 bases. Germline V gene sequence: CDR1 MNHEY, CDR2 SVGEGT. The CDR3 sequence: CASSPLDGYEQYF. In nucleotides, the CDR3 is TGTGCCAGCAGCCCCCTCGACGGCTACGAGCAGTACTTC.

This clonotype was counted at least ten times. This chain joins TRBV7-2 and TRBJ2-7; D is unresolved. This CDR3 comprises 16 residues. Germline loops: CDR1 SGHTA, CDR2 FQGNSA. The V and J ends lost 0 bases and 1 base respectively, with 13 bases between them. Written as DNA, the CDR3 is TGTGCCAGCAGCTTAGCGCCCAACCCTCAATCCTACGAGCAGTACTTC. It encodes CASSLAPNPQSYEQYF.

This clonotype was seen repeatedly, ten times or more. The chain recombines TRBV7-9 with TRBJ1-3; D is perhaps TRBD1 (6 bases). Trimming left V 5 bases short and J 0 bases short, with 8 bases between. The CDR3 is 14 amino acids. Germline assignment: CDR1 SEHNR and CDR2 FQNEAQ (reference sequence). In DNA, the CDR3 is TGTGCCAGCAGCGGAGGGGGCTCTGGAAACACCATATATTTT. Translating it yields CASSGGGSGNTIYF.

This CDR3 reads CASSLARSSNYGYTF. CDR3 bases: TGTGCCAGCAGCTTAGCGAGGAGTTCTAACTATGGCTACACCTTC. This chain links TRBV13 with TRBJ1-2; unclear D gene. Trimming left V 1 base short and J 0 bases short, with 9 bases between. CDR3 size: 15 residues. Germline-derived CDR1 and CDR2 are PRHDT and FYEKMQ (reference sequence).

This clonotype was found a few times. The V gene is TRBV28, the J gene TRBJ2-7, with a possible D match to TRBD1 (6 bases). CDR1 is MDHEN, CDR2 SYDVKM, per germline. CDR3 length equals 13 residues. V lost 6 bases and J 0 bases, leaving 9 bases between the germline ends. The CDR3 DNA follows: TGTGCCAGCAGAGGGGACAACTCCTACGAGCAGTACTTC. This translates into CASRGDNSYEQYF. Using reference TRBV28 and TRBJ2-7 for the parts outside the CDR3, the full variable domain is DVKVTQSSRYLVKRTGEKVFLECVQDMDHENMFWYRQDPGLGLRLIYFSYDVKMKEKGDIPEGYSVSREKKERFSLILESASTNQTSMYLCASRGDNSYEQYFGPGTRLTVT.